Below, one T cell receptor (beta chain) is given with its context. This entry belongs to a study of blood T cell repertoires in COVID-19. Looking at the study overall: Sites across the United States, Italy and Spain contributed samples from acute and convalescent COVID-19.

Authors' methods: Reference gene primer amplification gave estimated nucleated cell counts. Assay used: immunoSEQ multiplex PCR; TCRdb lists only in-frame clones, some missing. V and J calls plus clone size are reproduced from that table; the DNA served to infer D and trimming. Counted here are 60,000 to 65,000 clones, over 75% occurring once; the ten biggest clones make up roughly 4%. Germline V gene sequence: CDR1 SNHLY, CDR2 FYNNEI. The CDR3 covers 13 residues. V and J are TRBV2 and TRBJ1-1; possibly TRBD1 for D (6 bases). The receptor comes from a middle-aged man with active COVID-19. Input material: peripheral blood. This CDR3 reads CLSMQGMNTEAFF. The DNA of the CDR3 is TGTCTCAGCATGCAGGGGATGAACACTGAAGCTTTCTTT.